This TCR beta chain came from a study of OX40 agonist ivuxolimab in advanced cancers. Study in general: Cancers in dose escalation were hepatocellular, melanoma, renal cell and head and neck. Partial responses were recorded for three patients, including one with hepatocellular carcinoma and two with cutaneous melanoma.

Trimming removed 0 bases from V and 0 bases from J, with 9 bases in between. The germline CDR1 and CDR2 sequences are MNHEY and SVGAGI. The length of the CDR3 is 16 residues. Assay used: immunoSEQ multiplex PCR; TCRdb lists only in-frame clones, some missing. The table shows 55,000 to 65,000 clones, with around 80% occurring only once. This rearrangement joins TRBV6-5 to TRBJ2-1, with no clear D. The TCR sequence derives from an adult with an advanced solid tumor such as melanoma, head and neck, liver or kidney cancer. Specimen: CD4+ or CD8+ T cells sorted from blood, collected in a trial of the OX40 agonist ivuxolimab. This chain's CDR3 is CASSYSTVSSYNEQFF. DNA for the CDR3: TGTGCCAGCAGTTACTCGACTGTCAGCTCCTACAATGAGCAGTTCTTC.